The present T cell receptor beta chain was sequenced within a study of OX40 agonist ivuxolimab in advanced cancers. Study-level information: Checkpoint inhibitors had been given previously to roughly 36% of patients. Regarding the study as a whole: Among patients with partial responses at 0.1-3.0 mg/kg, clonal expansion was among the lowest. Low normalized T-cell clonal expansion also characterized some of the nonresponders.

The method was immunoSEQ multiplex PCR; TCRdb's version includes in-frame clones alone and lacks a portion of them. Seen here are some 90,000 clones, around 86% observed once, and the top ten hold 0.3% to 0.35%. The CDR3 extends over 14 amino acids. J was trimmed by 1 base and V by 7 bases; bases with no gene match: 3. Germline CDR1 LNHDA, CDR2 SQIVND (reference sequence). On this clone itself: Its antigen is not identified.

The input for sequencing was CD4+ or CD8+ T cells sorted from blood, taken in a trial of the OX40 agonist ivuxolimab. The receptor was derived from an adult with an advanced solid tumor such as melanoma, head and neck, liver or kidney cancer. The chain links TRBV19 to TRBJ1-1; 10 positions match TRBD1. As DNA, the CDR3 is TGTGCCAGTACTCGGGACAGGGGGAACACTGAAGCTTTCTTT. Its translation: CASTRDRGNTEAFF.